This entry describes one T cell receptor beta chain. No antigen is known for it. The CDR3 extends over 14 amino acids. Germline V CDR1 and CDR2: SGHRS, YFSETQ. V lost 4 bases to trimming and J lost 4 bases, with 14 bases between them. This entry is derived from a study of shared clonotypes between healthy human individuals. Study-level findings and limits: On the whole, naive subsets had larger estimated richness than memory subsets had.

Sorted-subset replicate PCRs used 200 ng of genomic DNA. This amount corresponded to about 30,000 T cell genomes. Some clones are missing from TCRdb's copy, which holds only in-frame ones; the method was immunoSEQ multiplex PCR. The data hold approximately 2.4 million clones, with nearly 97% observed a single time. In the CD4+ fraction, cells were divided into CD45RA+ naive and CD45RA-negative memory subsets. The V and J genes are TRBV5-1 and TRBJ2-5, with D perhaps matching TRBD1 (6 bases). What was sequenced was naive CD4+ T cells sorted from blood. Documented subset: CD45RA+ positively selected. The receptor was derived from a man younger than 35 in good health. CDR3 loop: CASSDQGQVETQYF. The CDR3 DNA is TGCGCCAGCAGCGATCAGGGGCAGGTAGAGACCCAGTACTTC.